This T cell receptor (beta chain) was sequenced during a study of post-analysis software for immune sequencing data. Libraries were made from TCR beta cDNA, and they carried unique molecular identifiers. MiXCR, run by TCRdb on the PCR reads, gives a single entry per CDR3 protein. The sample holds approximately 150,000 distinct CDR3 sequences, around 28% seen once. In the case of this clonotype: Its antigen is unknown. At one end the junction does not follow the germline gene, possibly because of a read error.

The CDR3 is 12 residues long. Per germline, CDR1 SQVTM and CDR2 ANQGSEA. Findings and caveats of the study: Multiple sclerosis patients showed significantly lower normalized Chao1 diversity than controls did. Among a few TRBV segments more frequent in patients than controls were TRBV5-6, TRBV5-1 and TRBV20-1.

Sequenced sample: blood. The chain combines TRBV29-1 with TRBJ2-7, with no clear D. This clonotype was sampled from a girl aged 10-17 years with multiple sclerosis. The CDR3 DNA is TGCGGCGTTTTTAGAGGCTCCTACGAGCAGTACTTC. This translates into CGVFRGSYEQYF.